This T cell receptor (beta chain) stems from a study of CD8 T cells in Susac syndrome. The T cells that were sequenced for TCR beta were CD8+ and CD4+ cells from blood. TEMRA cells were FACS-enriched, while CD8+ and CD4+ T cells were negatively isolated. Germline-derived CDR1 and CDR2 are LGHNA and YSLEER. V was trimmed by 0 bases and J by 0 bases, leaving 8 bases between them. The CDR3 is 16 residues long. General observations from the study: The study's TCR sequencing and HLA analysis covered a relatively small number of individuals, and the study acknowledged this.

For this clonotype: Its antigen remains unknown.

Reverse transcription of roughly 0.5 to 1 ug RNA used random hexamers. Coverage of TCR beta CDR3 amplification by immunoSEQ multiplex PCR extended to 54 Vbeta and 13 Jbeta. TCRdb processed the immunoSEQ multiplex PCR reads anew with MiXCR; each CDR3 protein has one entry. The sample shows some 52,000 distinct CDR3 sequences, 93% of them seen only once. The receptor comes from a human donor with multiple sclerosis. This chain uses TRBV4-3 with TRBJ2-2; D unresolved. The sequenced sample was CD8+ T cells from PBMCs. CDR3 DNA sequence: TGCGCCAGCAGCCAAGACAGAGGCACGAACACCGGGGAGCTGTTTTTT. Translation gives CASSQDRGTNTGELFF.